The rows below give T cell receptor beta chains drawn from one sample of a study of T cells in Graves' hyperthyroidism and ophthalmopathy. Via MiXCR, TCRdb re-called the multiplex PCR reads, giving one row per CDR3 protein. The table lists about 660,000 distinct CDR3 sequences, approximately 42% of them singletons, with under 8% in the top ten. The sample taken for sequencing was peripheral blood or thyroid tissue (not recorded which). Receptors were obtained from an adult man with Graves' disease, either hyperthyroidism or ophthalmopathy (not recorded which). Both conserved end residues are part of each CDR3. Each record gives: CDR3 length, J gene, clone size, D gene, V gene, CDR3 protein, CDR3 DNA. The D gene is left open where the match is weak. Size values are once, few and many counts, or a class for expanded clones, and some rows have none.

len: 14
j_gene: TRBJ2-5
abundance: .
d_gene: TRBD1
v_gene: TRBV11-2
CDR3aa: CASSPPTGGETQYF
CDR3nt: TGTGCCAGCAGCCCACCGACAGGGGGTGAGACCCAGTACTTC

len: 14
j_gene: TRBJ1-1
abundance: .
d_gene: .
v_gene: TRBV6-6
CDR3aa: CASSPRGGDTEAFF
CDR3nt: TGTGCCAGCAGTCCTCGGGGCGGGGACACTGAAGCTTTCTTT

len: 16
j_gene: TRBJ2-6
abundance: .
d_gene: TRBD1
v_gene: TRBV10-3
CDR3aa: CAISETGGSGANVLTF
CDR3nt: TGTGCCATCAGTGAGACAGGGGGCTCTGGGGCCAACGTCCTGACTTTC

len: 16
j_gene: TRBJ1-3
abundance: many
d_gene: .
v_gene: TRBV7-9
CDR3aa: CASSPDLMLTGNTIYF
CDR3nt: TGTGCCAGCAGCCCGGACCTAATGTTAACTGGAAACACCATATATTTT

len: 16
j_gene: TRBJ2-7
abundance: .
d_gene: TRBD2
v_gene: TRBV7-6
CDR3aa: CASSYGGTSRRNEQYF
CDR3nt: TGTGCCAGCAGCTACGGGGGGACTAGCAGGAGGAATGAGCAGTACTTC

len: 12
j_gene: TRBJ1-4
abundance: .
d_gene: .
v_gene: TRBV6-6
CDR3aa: CASGRADEKLFF
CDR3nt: TGTGCCAGCGGGAGGGCAGATGAAAAACTGTTTTTT

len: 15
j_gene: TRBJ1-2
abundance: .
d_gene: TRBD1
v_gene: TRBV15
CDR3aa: CATSRVGTGANGYTF
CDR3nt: TGTGCCACCAGCAGAGTTGGGACAGGGGCAAATGGCTACACCTTC

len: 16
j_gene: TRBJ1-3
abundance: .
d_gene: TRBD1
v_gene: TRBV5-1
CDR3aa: CASSLRDRATGNTIYF
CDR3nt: TGCGCCAGCAGCTTGCGGGACAGGGCGACTGGAAACACCATATATTTT

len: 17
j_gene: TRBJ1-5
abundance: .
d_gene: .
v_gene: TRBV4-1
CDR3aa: CASSQDSGQGTNQPQHF
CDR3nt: TGCGCCAGCAGCCAAGATAGCGGCCAGGGCACGAATCAGCCCCAGCATTTT

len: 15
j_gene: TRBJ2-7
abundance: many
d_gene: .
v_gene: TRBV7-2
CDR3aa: CASSLDPGGSYEQYF
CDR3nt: TGTGCCAGCAGCTTGGATCCCGGGGGTTCCTACGAGCAGTACTTC